Each of the 24 T cell receptor beta chains below was sequenced from the same sample in a study of vaccination and CD4 T cells after COVID-19. Treatment reported: approximately 11-day PBMC culture with coronavirus spike peptide pools or control peptides (ViraFEST assay). For these receptors, no antigen is known. The Oncomine TCR Beta short-read assay was applied to DNA of cultured CD4+ T cells. TCRdb called the PCR reads again in MiXCR, with one record for every CDR3 protein. The data show approximately 15,000 distinct CDR3 sequences, with 63% seen just once and around 6.5% held by the top ten. The sequencing input was CD4+ T cells from blood, cultured in vitro. All receptors derive from a human donor who had recovered from COVID-19.

This chain joins TRBV7-2 and TRBJ1-1; D gene ambiguous. Per germline, CDR1 SGHTA and CDR2 FQGNSA. The germline V and J ends were trimmed by 5 bases and 1 base, with 14 bases remaining between them. There are 15 residues in the CDR3. The CDR3 region is CASSTTPYGNTEAFF. CDR3 nucleotide sequence: TGTGCCAGCAGCACCACCCCGTACGGGAACACTGAAGCTTTCTTT.

This clonotype is labeled as medium-sized. The chain combines TRBV9 with TRBJ2-7, with 9 bases identical to TRBD2. Germline CDR1 and CDR2: SGDLS and YYNGEE. The CDR3 extends over 16 amino acids. The J segment lost 3 bases and the V segment lost 4 bases, leaving 11 bases of the junction unmatched. CDR3 DNA sequence: TGTGCCAGCAGCCCCTCTCGGCTAGCGGGATACTACGAGCAGTACTTC. This translates into CASSPSRLAGYYEQYF.

A few counts support this clonotype. The chain is built from TRBV12-3 or TRBV12-4 and TRBJ1-2, with no clear D. The CDR3 length is 12 residues. Trimming removed 1 base from V and 2 bases from J, with 2 bases in between. CDR3 sequence reads: CASSLDNYGYTF. The CDR3 nucleotides are TGTGCCAGCAGTTTAGACAACTATGGCTACACCTTC.

V gene TRBV24-1 combines with J gene TRBJ2-7; either TRBD1 or TRBD2 may supply D (5 bases each). CDR1 is KGHDR and CDR2 is SFDVKD in the germline V gene. The V gene lost 5 bases and the J gene lost 2 bases, with 12 bases spanning the gap. CDR3 length: 14 amino acids. CDR3 nucleotides: TGTGCCACCAGTGGAGGGACCGACGCCTACGAGCAGTACTTC. Amino acid sequence: CATSGGTDAYEQYF.

This clonotype was seen only a few times. The rearrangement links TRBV24-1 to TRBJ2-2, with TRBD1 matching 8 bases. In germline, CDR1 is KGHDR, CDR2 SFDVKD. V shed 1 base and J 1 base; nucleotides not matched to a gene: 7. The CDR3 spans 18 residues. DNA of the CDR3: TGTGCCACCAGTGATTTTAAAGGCAGGGGGCAGAACACCGGGGAGCTGTTTTTT. This codes for CATSDFKGRGQNTGELFF.

The sample holds a few counts of this clonotype. The DNA for the CDR3 is TGTGCCAGCACCAACCCTAGCACAGATACGCAGTATTTT. Translation gives CASTNPSTDTQYF. The chain has TRBV7-2 and TRBJ2-3; D is uncertain. The CDR3 has 13 amino acids. CDR1 is SGHTA and CDR2 is FQGNSA in the germline V gene. The germline V and J ends were trimmed by 7 bases and 0 bases, with 8 bases remaining between them.

This clonotype came up a few times. The rearrangement links TRBV7-2 to TRBJ2-7; TRBD1 aligns across 8 bases. CDR3 length: 18 amino acids. J was trimmed by 0 bases and V by 4 bases; bases with no gene match: 14. Germline CDR1 and CDR2: SGHTA and FQGNSA. The CDR3 DNA follows: TGTGCCAGCAGCTCGGCAAGACAGGGGATATCGAGCTCCTACGAGCAGTACTTC. Its protein product is CASSSARQGISSSYEQYF.

The CDR3 sequence: CASSLRGRASYEQYF. In nucleotides, the CDR3 is TGTGCCAGCAGCTTAAGGGGACGGGCCTCCTACGAGCAGTACTTC. The V call is TRBV11-2, the J call TRBJ2-7; D may correspond to TRBD1 or TRBD2 (5 bases each). The CDR3 extends over 15 amino acids. V dropped 2 bases and J dropped 0 bases, with 11 bases sitting between them. Germline-derived CDR1 and CDR2 are SGHAT and FQNNGV.

A note on this clonotype: One end of the junction does not line up with germline, which may come from a read error. V and J are TRBV4-1 and TRBJ2-7; TRBD2 agrees at 11 bases. Germline V CDR1 and CDR2: MGHRA, YSYEKL. This CDR3 has 13 amino acids. Written as DNA, the CDR3 is TGCGCCAGCAGTAACCTAGCGGGAGGTCGGCGAGGCTTC. It translates to CASSNLAGGRRGF.

This clonotype occurred a few times. The V call is TRBV7-3, the J call TRBJ2-3, with a possible D match to TRBD2 (6 bases). The CDR3 totals 17 residues. Germline CDR1 is SGHTA and CDR2 is FQGTGA. Trimming removed 5 bases from V and 0 bases from J, with 18 bases in between. The DNA for the CDR3 is TGTGCCAGCAGCCAAACCCTAGCGAGGGTTAGCACAGATACGCAGTATTTT. Translated, it gives CASSQTLARVSTDTQYF.

This sequence joins TRBV27 and TRBJ2-7; no reliable D call. Deletions cut 5 bases from V and 3 bases from J, with 11 bases between. This CDR3 has 13 amino acids. From germline, CDR1 is MNHEY and CDR2 SMNVEV (reference sequence). The CDR3 protein is CASSRAGGYEQYF. CDR3 nucleotide sequence: TGTGCCAGCAGTCGGGCAGGTGGCTACGAGCAGTACTTC.

V and J are TRBV20-1 and TRBJ1-5; 7 positions match TRBD1. Germline V gene lookup returns CDR1 DFQATT and CDR2 SNEGSKA (reference sequence). V lost 6 bases, J lost 7 bases, and 9 bases stayed unmatched. The CDR3 covers 13 residues. The CDR3 region is CSATQGMGQPQHF. As DNA, the CDR3 is TGCAGTGCGACACAGGGGATGGGGCAGCCCCAGCATTTT.

This sequence joins TRBV10-3 and TRBJ1-6; TRBD1 matches at 7 bases. Germline CDR1 ENHRY, CDR2 SYGVKD. The CDR3 contains 13 residues. Trimming removed 8 bases from V and 7 bases from J; junction bases left unmatched: 5. CDR3 loop: CAIATGENSPLHF. The DNA of the CDR3 is TGTGCCATCGCAACAGGGGAGAATTCACCCCTCCACTTT.

J is TRBJ2-7 and V is TRBV11-2; tentatively, D is TRBD2 (5 bases). CDR3 size: 15 residues. V lost 0 bases to trimming and J lost 3 bases, with 12 bases between them. From germline, CDR1 is SGHAT and CDR2 FQNNGV. CDR3 DNA sequence: TGTGCCAGCAGCTTAGATACGAGGAGGCTCTACGAGCAGTACTTC. Protein: CASSLDTRRLYEQYF.

The table lists this clonotype with a count of one. The rearrangement joins TRBV19 to TRBJ1-2, with 9 positions matching TRBD1. J gave up 4 bases and V 5 bases, and 5 bases lay outside the gene matches. The CDR3 extends over 14 amino acids. The germline V gene encodes CDR1 LNHDA and CDR2 SQIVND (reference sequence). Here the CDR3 reads CASSRTTGGYGYTF. The CDR3 DNA reads TGTGCCAGTAGTCGTACGACAGGGGGCTATGGCTACACCTTC.

J is TRBJ2-5 and V is TRBV27; 7 bases are shared with TRBD1. Germline trimming cut 7 bases from V and 3 bases from J; bases unmatched to any gene: 20. CDR1 and CDR2 from the germline V gene are MNHEY and SMNVEV (reference sequence). This CDR3 has 18 amino acids. CDR3 in amino acids: CASKPLSQGPWDEETQYF. Written as DNA, the CDR3 is TGTGCCAGCAAACCACTTTCACAGGGGCCGTGGGATGAAGAGACCCAGTACTTC.

This clonotype was counted a few times. This CDR3 is CASSQNGLQGGYGYTF. The CDR3 bases are TGTGCCAGTAGCCAAAATGGACTCCAGGGCGGCTATGGCTACACCTTC. J is TRBJ1-2 and V is TRBV19; D is perhaps TRBD1 (5 bases). Trimming shortened V by 6 bases and J by 4 bases, and 21 bases separated the two germline ends. The CDR3 is 16 amino acids. Germline CDR1 and CDR2: LNHDA and SQIVND (reference sequence).

The V and J genes are TRBV6-5 and TRBJ2-1, with unresolved D. V lost 2 bases and J lost 9, with 11 bases in between. CDR1 is MNHEY, CDR2 SVGAGI, per germline. This CDR3 region has 13 residues. Written as DNA, the CDR3 is TGTGCCAGCAGTTACGAGAATCGCGGTGAGCAGTTCTTC. Protein: CASSYENRGEQFF.

V and J are TRBV27 and TRBJ2-2, with D hard to call. The CDR3 covers 13 residues. Trimming pared 6 bases from V and 4 bases from J, leaving 9 bases between. CDR1 MNHEY and CDR2 SMNVEV come from the germline V gene (reference sequence). CDR3 DNA sequence: TGTGCCAGCAGCTTTATCGGCACCGGGGAGCTGTTTTTT. Its translation: CASSFIGTGELFF.

The rearrangement joins TRBV20-1 to TRBJ1-6; possibly TRBD1 for D (6 bases). This CDR3 has 16 amino acids. Germline lookup yields CDR1 DFQATT and CDR2 SNEGSKA (reference sequence). The ends were cut back, 6 bases at V and 6 bases at J, with 21 bases in the middle. The CDR3 is CSAWDTRVSFNSPLHF. CDR3 DNA: TGCAGTGCGTGGGACACTCGAGTCTCTTTTAATTCACCCCTCCACTTT.

This sequence joins TRBV6-1 and TRBJ2-3; 9 nucleotides line up with TRBD2. This CDR3 contains 16 residues. The V and J ends lost 4 bases and 1 base, in that order; junction bases with no gene match: 6. Germline V CDR1 and CDR2: MNHNS, SASEGT. The CDR3 region has the DNA TGTGCCAGCAGTGGAATAGCGGGAGCGGGCACAGATACGCAGTATTTT. It encodes CASSGIAGAGTDTQYF.

The chain uses TRBV20-1 and TRBJ2-5; TRBD2 is a possible D gene (5 bases). This CDR3 comprises 15 residues. V lost 0 bases and J lost 5, with 16 bases in between. Per the germline V gene, CDR1 is DFQATT and CDR2 is SNEGSKA (reference sequence). CDR3 in DNA: TGCAGTGCTAGAGATCCACTGGGAGCAGGCGAGACCCAGTACTTC. This sequence encodes CSARDPLGAGETQYF.

The V gene is TRBV25-1, the J gene TRBJ1-6; D call uncertain. Trimming stripped 6 bases from V and 0 bases from J, with 9 bases between. Germline V gene data show CDR1 as MGHDK and CDR2 as SYGVNS. This CDR3 spans 15 amino acids. The CDR3 is CASSGTHSYNSPLHF. The CDR3 bases are TGTGCCAGCAGCGGCACACACTCCTATAATTCACCCCTCCACTTT.

This clonotype was seen a few times. The chain has TRBV6-5 and TRBJ1-1, with a weak D call TRBD1 (5 bases). V shed 0 bases and J shed 4 bases, with 24 bases lying between them. Germline CDR1 reads MNHEY; CDR2 reads SVGAGI. CDR3 size: 19 residues. DNA of the CDR3: TGTGCCAGCAGTTACTCAACCGTGCGACGGGGCCGGTCTGGCACTGAAGCTTTCTTT. It yields the protein CASSYSTVRRGRSGTEAFF.